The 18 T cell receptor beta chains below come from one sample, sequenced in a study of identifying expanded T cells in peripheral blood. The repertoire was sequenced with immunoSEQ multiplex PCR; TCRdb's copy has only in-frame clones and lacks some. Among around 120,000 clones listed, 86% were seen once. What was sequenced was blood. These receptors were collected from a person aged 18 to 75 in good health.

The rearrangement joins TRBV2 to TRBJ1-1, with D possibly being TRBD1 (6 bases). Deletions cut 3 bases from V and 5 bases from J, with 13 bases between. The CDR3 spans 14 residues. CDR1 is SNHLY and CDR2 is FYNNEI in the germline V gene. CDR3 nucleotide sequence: TGTGCCAGCAGTGAGGGCGGGGGGGCGACTGAAGCTTTCTTT. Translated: CASSEGGGATEAFF.

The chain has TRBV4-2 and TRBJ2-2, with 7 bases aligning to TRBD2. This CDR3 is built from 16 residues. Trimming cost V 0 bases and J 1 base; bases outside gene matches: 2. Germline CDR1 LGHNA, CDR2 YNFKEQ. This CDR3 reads CASSQESSGNTGELFF. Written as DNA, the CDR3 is TGTGCCAGCAGCCAAGAGTCTAGCGGGAACACCGGGGAGCTGTTTTTT.

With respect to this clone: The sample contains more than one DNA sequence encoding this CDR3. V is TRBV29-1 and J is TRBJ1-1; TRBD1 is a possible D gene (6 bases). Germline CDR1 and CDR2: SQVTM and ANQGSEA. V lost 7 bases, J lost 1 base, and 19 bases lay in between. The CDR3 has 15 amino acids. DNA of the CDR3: TGCAGCGCCGTGGGGGGGGCGGGGACGAACACTGAAGCTTTCTTT. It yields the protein CSAVGGAGTNTEAFF.

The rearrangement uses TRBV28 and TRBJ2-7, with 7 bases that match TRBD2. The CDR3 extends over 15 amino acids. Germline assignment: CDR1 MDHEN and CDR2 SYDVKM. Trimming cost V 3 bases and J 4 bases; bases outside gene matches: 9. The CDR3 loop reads CASSLVSSGGYEQYF. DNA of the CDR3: TGTGCCAGCAGTTTGGTGTCTAGCGGAGGGTACGAGCAGTACTTC.

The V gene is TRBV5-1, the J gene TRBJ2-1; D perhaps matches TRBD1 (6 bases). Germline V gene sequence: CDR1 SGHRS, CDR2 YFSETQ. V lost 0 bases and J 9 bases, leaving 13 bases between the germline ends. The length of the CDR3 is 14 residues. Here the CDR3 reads CASSLGDKLREQFF. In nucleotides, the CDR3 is TGCGCCAGCAGCTTGGGGGACAAGTTGCGTGAGCAGTTCTTC.

CDR3 in amino acids: CASSPVLAGGQETQYF. The CDR3 DNA sequence: TGTGCCAGCAGCCCCGTACTAGCGGGGGGACAAGAGACCCAGTACTTC. This chain connects TRBV7-2 to TRBJ2-5; the match to TRBD2 covers 12 bases. The V segment lost 5 bases and the J segment 2 bases; nucleotides outside the gene matches: 6. Germline CDR1 is SGHTA and CDR2 is FQGNSA. This CDR3 has 16 residues. Based on the CDR3 plus reference TRBV7-2 and TRBJ2-5, the full variable domain is GAGVSQSPSNKVTEKGKDVELRCDPISGHTALYWYRQSLGQGLEFLIYFQGNSAPDKSGLPSDRFSAERTGGSVSTLTIQRTQQEDSAVYLCASSPVLAGGQETQYFGPGTRLLVL.

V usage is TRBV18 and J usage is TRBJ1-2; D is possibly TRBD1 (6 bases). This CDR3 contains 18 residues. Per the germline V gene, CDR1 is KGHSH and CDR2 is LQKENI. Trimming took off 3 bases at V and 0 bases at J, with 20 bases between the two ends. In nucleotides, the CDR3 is TGTGCCAGCTCACCGCCAAACAGGGTTCCCACCTCTAACTATGGCTACACCTTC. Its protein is CASSPPNRVPTSNYGYTF.

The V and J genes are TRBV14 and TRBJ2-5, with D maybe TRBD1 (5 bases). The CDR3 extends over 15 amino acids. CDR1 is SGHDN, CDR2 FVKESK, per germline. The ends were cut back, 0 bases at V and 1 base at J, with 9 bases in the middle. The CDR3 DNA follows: TGTGCCAGCAGCCAAGAGTACAGGTCCCAAGAGACCCAGTACTTC. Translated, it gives CASSQEYRSQETQYF.

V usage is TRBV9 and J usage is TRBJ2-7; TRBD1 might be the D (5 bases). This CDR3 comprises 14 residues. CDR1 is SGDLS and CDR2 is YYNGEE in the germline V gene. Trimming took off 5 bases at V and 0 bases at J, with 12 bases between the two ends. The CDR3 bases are TGTGCCAGCAGTCAGGCAGGGATCTCCTACGAGCAGTACTTC. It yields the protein CASSQAGISYEQYF.

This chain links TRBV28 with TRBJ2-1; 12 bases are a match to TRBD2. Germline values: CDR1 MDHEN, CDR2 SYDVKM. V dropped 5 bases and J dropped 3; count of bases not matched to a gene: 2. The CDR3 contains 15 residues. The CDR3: CASSRLAGVYNEQFF. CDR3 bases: TGTGCCAGCAGTAGACTAGCGGGAGTCTACAATGAGCAGTTCTTC.

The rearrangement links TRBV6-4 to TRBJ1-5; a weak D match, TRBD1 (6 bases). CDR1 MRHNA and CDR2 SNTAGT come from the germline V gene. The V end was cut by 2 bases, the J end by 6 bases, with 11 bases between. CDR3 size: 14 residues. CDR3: CASSDLRGIQPQHF. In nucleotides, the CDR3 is TGTGCCAGCAGTGACCTGAGGGGGATTCAGCCCCAGCATTTT.

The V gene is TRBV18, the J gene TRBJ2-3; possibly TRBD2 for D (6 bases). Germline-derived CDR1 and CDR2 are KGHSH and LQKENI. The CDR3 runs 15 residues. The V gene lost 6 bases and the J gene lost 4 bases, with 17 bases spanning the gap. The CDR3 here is CASSTFGTRSDTQYF. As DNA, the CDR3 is TGTGCCAGCTCGACCTTTGGGACTCGGTCAGATACGCAGTATTTT.

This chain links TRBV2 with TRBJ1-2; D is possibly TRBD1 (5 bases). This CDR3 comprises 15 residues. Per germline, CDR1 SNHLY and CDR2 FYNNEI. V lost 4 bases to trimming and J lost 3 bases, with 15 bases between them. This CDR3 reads CASSAGIQVYYGYTF. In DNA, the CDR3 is TGTGCCAGCAGTGCGGGTATACAGGTCTACTATGGCTACACCTTC.

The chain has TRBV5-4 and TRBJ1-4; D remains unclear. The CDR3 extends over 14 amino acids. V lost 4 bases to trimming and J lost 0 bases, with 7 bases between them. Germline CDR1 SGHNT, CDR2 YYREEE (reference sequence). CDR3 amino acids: CASSATSTNEKLFF. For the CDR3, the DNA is TGTGCCAGCAGCGCAACATCAACTAATGAAAAACTGTTTTTT. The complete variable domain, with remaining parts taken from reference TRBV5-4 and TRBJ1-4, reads ETGVTQSPTHLIKTRGQQVTLRCSSQSGHNTVSWYQQALGQGPQFIFQYYREEENGRGNFPPRFSGLQFPNYSSELNVNALELDDSALYLCASSATSTNEKLFFGSGTQLSVL.

This CDR3 reads CASSRGQGNQPQHF. The CDR3 bases are TGTGCCAGCAGCCGAGGACAGGGAAATCAGCCCCAGCATTTT. The V call is TRBV7-8, the J call TRBJ1-5; the match to TRBD1 covers 8 bases. The CDR3 is made up of 14 amino acids. Trimming at V came to 5 bases and at J to 4 bases, leaving 4 bases not matched to a gene. The germline gives CDR1 SGHVS, CDR2 FQNEAQ.

CDR3 coding DNA: TGTGCCAGCAGCCAAGCGGGGAACACTGAAGCTTTCTTT. It yields the protein CASSQAGNTEAFF. The rearrangement links TRBV7-9 to TRBJ1-1; D unclear. The length of the CDR3 is 13 residues. Trimming removed 5 bases at V and 1 base at J, with 8 bases between. In germline, CDR1 is SEHNR, CDR2 FQNEAQ (reference sequence).

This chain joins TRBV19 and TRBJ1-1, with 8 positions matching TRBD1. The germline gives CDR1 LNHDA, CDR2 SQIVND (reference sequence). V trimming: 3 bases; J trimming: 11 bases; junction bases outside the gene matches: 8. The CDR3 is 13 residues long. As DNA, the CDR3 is TGTGCCAGTAGTATTCAGACAGGGGACCTGGCTTTCTTT. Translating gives CASSIQTGDLAFF. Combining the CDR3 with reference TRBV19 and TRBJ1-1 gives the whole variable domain DGGITQSPKYLFRKEGQNVTLSCEQNLNHDAMYWYRQDPGQGLRLIYYSQIVNDFQKGDIAEGYSVSREKKESFPLTVTSAQKNPTAFYLCASSIQTGDLAFFGQGTRLTVV.

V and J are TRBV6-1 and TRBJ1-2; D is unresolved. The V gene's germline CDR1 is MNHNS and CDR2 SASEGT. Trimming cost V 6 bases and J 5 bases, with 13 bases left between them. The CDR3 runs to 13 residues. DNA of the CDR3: TGTGCCAGCAGCACTGTCACGACATATGGCTACACCTTC. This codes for CASSTVTTYGYTF.